Listed here are 5 T cell receptor beta chains from one sample, sequenced in a study of T-cell reconstitution after alpha-beta-depleted transplantation in children. The authors prepared the TCRbeta library with unique molecular identifiers. From the PCR reads, TCRdb called clonotypes with MiXCR, one entry per CDR3 protein. Found here are roughly 500,000 distinct CDR3 sequences, 30% to 35% of them singletons; the top ten hold 2.4%. The sample was PBMCs from the stem cell graft donor, taken from the stem cell graft. The receptors shown here come from a human donor who donated a stem cell graft to a child with aplastic anemia.

CDR3 sequence (DNA): TGTGCCAGCAGTTGGGGACTAGCGGCCACCGGGGAGCTGTTTTTT. Translating gives CASSWGLAATGELFF. The rearrangement uses TRBV6-5 and TRBJ2-2; 11 bases are shared with TRBD2. The CDR3 extends over 15 amino acids. The trim removed 4 bases at V and 4 bases at J, leaving 2 bases unmatched. Germline loops: CDR1 MNHEY, CDR2 SVGAGI.

The rearrangement joins TRBV5-1 to TRBJ2-2; D unresolved. Germline-derived CDR1 and CDR2 are SGHRS and YFSETQ. V shed 0 bases and J shed 0 bases, with 6 bases lying between them. The length of the CDR3 is 15 residues. CDR3 loop: CASSLGNANTGELFF. The DNA for the CDR3 is TGCGCCAGCAGCTTGGGCAACGCGAACACCGGGGAGCTGTTTTTT.

The J gene is TRBJ1-1, the V gene TRBV5-1, with a tentative D call TRBD1 (5 bases). Deletions cut 4 bases from V and 5 bases from J, with 18 bases between. The CDR3 runs to 15 residues. Germline CDR1 reads SGHRS; CDR2 reads YFSETQ. The CDR3 bases are TGCGCCAGCAGCCAACGGGACCCCGGGCGGACTGAAGCTTTCTTT. As protein: CASSQRDPGRTEAFF. The full variable domain, its missing parts supplied by reference TRBV5-1 and TRBJ1-1, is KAGVTQTPRYLIKTRGQQVTLSCSPISGHRSVSWYQQTPGQGLQFLFEYFSETQRNKGNFPGRFSGRQFSNSRSEMNVSTLELGDSALYLCASSQRDPGRTEAFFGQGTRLTVV.

This clonotype was recorded a few times. The chain carries TRBV30 and TRBJ2-7; 7 bases are a match to TRBD2. This CDR3 is 14 amino acids long. V lost 5 bases, J lost 2 bases, and 9 bases stayed unmatched. The germline V gene encodes CDR1 GTSNPN and CDR2 SVGIG (reference sequence). The CDR3 loop is CAWGRGGGPYEQYF. The CDR3 coding sequence is TGTGCCTGGGGACGCGGGGGAGGGCCCTACGAGCAGTACTTC.

This rearrangement joins TRBV21-1 to TRBJ1-1; the table's D call, TRBD1, was not checked against the DNA. TRBV21-1 has pseudogene status. The CDR3 sequence is 17 residues long. The CDR3 loop reads CASSKPWEDRGCTEAFF. The CDR3 bases are TGTGCCAGCAGCAAACCCTGGGAGGACAGGGGGTGTACTGAAGCTTTCTTT.